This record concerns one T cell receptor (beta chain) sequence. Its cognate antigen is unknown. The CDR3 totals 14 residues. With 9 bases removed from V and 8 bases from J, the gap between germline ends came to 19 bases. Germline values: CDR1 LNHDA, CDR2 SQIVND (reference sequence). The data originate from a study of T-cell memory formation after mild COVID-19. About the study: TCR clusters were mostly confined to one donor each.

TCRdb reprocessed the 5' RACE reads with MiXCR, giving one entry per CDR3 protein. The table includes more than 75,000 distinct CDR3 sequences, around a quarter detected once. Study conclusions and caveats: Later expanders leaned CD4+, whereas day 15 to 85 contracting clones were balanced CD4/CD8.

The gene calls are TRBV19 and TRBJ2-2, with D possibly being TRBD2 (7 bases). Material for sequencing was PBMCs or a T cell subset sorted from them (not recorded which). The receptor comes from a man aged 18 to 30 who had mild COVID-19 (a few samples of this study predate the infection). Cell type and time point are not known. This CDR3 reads CASTARGAEGELFF. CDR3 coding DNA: TGTGCCAGCACCGCCCGGGGGGCCGAAGGGGAGCTGTTTTTT.